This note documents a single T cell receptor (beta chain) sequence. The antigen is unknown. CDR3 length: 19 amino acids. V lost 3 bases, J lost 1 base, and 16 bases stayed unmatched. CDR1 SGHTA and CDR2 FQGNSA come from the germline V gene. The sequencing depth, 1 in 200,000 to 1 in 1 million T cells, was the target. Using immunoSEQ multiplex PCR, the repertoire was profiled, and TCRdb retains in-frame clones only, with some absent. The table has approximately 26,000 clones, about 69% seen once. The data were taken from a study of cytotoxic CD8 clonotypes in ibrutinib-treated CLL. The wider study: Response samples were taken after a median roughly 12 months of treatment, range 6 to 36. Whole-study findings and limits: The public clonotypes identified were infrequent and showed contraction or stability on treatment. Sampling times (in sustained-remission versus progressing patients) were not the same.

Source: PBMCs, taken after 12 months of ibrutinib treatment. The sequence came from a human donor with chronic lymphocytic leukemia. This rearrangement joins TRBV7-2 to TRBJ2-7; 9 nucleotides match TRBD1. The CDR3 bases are TGTGCCAGCAGCTTTACCGGGACAGGGTACGGGACCGGGTCCTACGAGCAGTACTTC. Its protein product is CASSFTGTGYGTGSYEQYF.